This entry lists 25 T cell receptor beta chains sequenced from one sample in a study of response to subunit inactivated influenza vaccine. TCRdb re-called the RT-PCR reads with MiXCR, one entry per CDR3 protein. The table has 500,000 to 600,000 distinct CDR3 sequences, 6.5% to 8% seen once; the top ten hold roughly 13%. The material was PBMCs from blood, obtained approximately 25 months after vaccination. The receptors were sampled from a man aged 50 to 75 who received an inactivated influenza vaccine.

This clonotype appeared many times. This chain joins TRBV28 and TRBJ1-1; D remains ambiguous. This CDR3 contains 18 residues. Per the germline V gene, CDR1 is MDHEN and CDR2 is SYDVKM. V gave up 2 bases and J gave up 2 bases, with 21 bases separating them. CDR3 coding DNA: TGTGCCAGCAGTTTACTGCTCGGGCGGGCGCGGTCTAACACTGAAGCTTTCTTT. This gives the protein CASSLLLGRARSNTEAFF.

In this sample, this clonotype turned up many times. The rearrangement joins TRBV7-2 to TRBJ2-7, with 11 bases fitting TRBD2. V gave up 0 bases and J gave up 6 bases; unmatched junction bases: 4. The CDR3 is 15 residues long. The V gene's germline CDR1 is SGHTA and CDR2 FQGNSA. The CDR3 spells CASSLAGLAGGEQYF. As DNA, the CDR3 is TGTGCCAGCAGCTTAGCCGGGCTAGCGGGAGGCGAGCAGTACTTC.

This clonotype was observed a handful of times. This chain connects TRBV12-3 or TRBV12-4 to TRBJ2-4; 7 bases line up with TRBD1. The ends lost 6 bases at V and 7 bases at J; junction bases unmatched: 15. The CDR3 has 16 amino acids. CDR3 bases: TGTGCCAGCAGCAAGCGAGACAGGGTTCTATCGAACATTCAGTACTTC. Amino acid sequence: CASSKRDRVLSNIQYF.

This clonotype has ten or more counts. The V gene is TRBV9, the J gene TRBJ2-1; 8 nucleotides align to TRBD1. The CDR3 spans 15 residues. V lost 0 bases and J lost 2; bases outside the gene matches: 1. Germline-derived CDR1 and CDR2 are SGDLS and YYNGEE. CDR3 bases: TGTGCCAGCAGCGTAGAACAGGGGGCCTACAATGAGCAGTTCTTC. Its translation: CASSVEQGAYNEQFF.

The chain carries TRBV10-3 and TRBJ2-1; 11 nucleotides match TRBD1. Per the germline V gene, CDR1 is ENHRY and CDR2 is SYGVKD. The CDR3 totals 15 residues. V shed 5 bases and J 8 bases; nucleotides not matched to a gene: 8. CDR3 region: CAISLTRDRGDEQFF. CDR3 in DNA: TGTGCCATCAGTTTAACCCGGGACAGGGGGGATGAGCAGTTCTTC.

This clonotype was seen a few times. This chain links TRBV15 with TRBJ2-3; tentatively, D is TRBD1 (6 bases). The germline V gene encodes CDR1 LNHNV and CDR2 YYDKDF (reference sequence). V lost 8 bases to trimming and J lost 0 bases, with 9 bases between them. This CDR3 region has 13 residues. For the CDR3, the DNA is TGTGCCACCGCAGGGGCTAGCACAGATACGCAGTATTTT. It specifies CATAGASTDTQYF.

This chain links TRBV6-6 with TRBJ1-2, with 7 nucleotides matching TRBD1. CDR1 and CDR2 (germline): MNHNY, SVGAGI (reference sequence). The CDR3 covers 13 residues. V dropped 2 bases and J dropped 6; count of bases not matched to a gene: 3. The CDR3, as DNA: TGTGCCAGCAGTTACCCAGGGGGTAATGGCTACACCTTC. It specifies CASSYPGGNGYTF.

The rearrangement links TRBV29-1 to TRBJ1-5; 7 nucleotides align to TRBD1. The CDR3 spans 12 residues. V lost 6 bases, J lost 7 bases, and 6 bases stayed unmatched. Per the germline V gene, CDR1 is SQVTM and CDR2 is ANQGSEA. The CDR3 nucleotides are TGCAGCGTAGGACAGGCGGACCAGCCCCAGCATTTT. It is translated as CSVGQADQPQHF.

This clonotype occurred many times. The V and J genes are TRBV3-1 and TRBJ1-4; D ambiguous. The CDR3 extends over 12 amino acids. Trimming shortened V by 0 bases and J by 11 bases, and 7 bases separated the two germline ends. Germline CDR1 LGHDT, CDR2 YNNKEL (reference sequence). CDR3 nucleotides: TGTGCCAGCAGCCAAGATCTAGGGAAACTGTTTTTT. This translates into CASSQDLGKLFF.

V gene TRBV27 combines with J gene TRBJ2-7; a weak D match, TRBD1 (6 bases). Germline loops: CDR1 MNHEY, CDR2 SMNVEV (reference sequence). V dropped 5 bases and J dropped 4 bases, with 15 bases sitting between them. There are 14 residues in the CDR3. CDR3 protein: CASSQGTFGYEQYF. The CDR3 bases are TGTGCCAGCAGTCAGGGGACGTTCGGGTACGAGCAGTACTTC.

The chain couples TRBV4-1 to TRBJ2-7, with 10 bases lining up with TRBD1. The CDR3 is 13 residues long. The trim removed 8 bases at V and 5 bases at J, leaving 6 bases unmatched. Per the germline V gene, CDR1 is MGHRA and CDR2 is YSYEKL. The CDR3 reads CASGRDRGHEQYF. The DNA of the CDR3 is TGCGCCAGCGGCCGGGACAGGGGCCACGAGCAGTACTTC.

The V call is TRBV6-5, the J call TRBJ2-7; the match to TRBD2 covers 7 bases. The junction had 6 bases not matched to a gene; V was cut back by 2 bases and J by 2 bases. The CDR3 sequence is 15 residues long. The germline CDR1 and CDR2 sequences are MNHEY and SVGAGI. CDR3 nucleotide sequence: TGTGCCAGCAGTTACAAGAGCGGGATTCCCTACGAGCAGTACTTC. Translation: CASSYKSGIPYEQYF.

This clonotype has only a few counts. The rearrangement uses TRBV9 and TRBJ2-2; the D gene is possibly TRBD2 (6 bases). This CDR3 has 16 residues. V was shortened by 4 bases and J by 5 bases, with 18 bases between the two germline ends. The germline gives CDR1 SGDLS, CDR2 YYNGEE. CDR3 loop: CASSPRGAVQTGELFF. The CDR3 coding sequence is TGTGCCAGCAGCCCCCGCGGGGCGGTTCAAACCGGGGAGCTGTTTTTT.

This clonotype was found many times. V gene TRBV12-3 or TRBV12-4 combines with J gene TRBJ2-3; no reliable D call. V was clipped by 1 base and J by 2 bases, with 10 bases between them. The CDR3 has 15 residues. The CDR3 sequence: CASSLVGAYTDTQYF. CDR3 nucleotides: TGTGCCAGCAGTTTAGTGGGCGCCTACACAGATACGCAGTATTTT.

The table lists this clonotype with many counts. The rearrangement links TRBV7-2 to TRBJ2-7; D not resolved. The germline V and J ends were trimmed by 3 bases and 7 bases, with 13 bases remaining between them. Germline-derived CDR1 and CDR2 are SGHTA and FQGNSA. The CDR3 is made up of 13 amino acids. The chain's CDR3 is CASSLGWAGEQYF. The DNA for the CDR3 is TGTGCCAGCAGCTTGGGTTGGGCCGGGGAGCAGTACTTC. The variable domain in full, with the rest retrieved from reference TRBV7-2 and TRBJ2-7, is GAGVSQSPSNKVTEKGKDVELRCDPISGHTALYWYRQSLGQGLEFLIYFQGNSAPDKSGLPSDRFSAERTGGSVSTLTIQRTQQEDSAVYLCASSLGWAGEQYFGPGTRLTVT.

This clonotype was seen many times. This chain connects TRBV7-2 to TRBJ2-3, with 7 bases lining up with TRBD1. The CDR3 has 13 residues. Germline V gene lookup returns CDR1 SGHTA and CDR2 FQGNSA. After removal of 7 bases from V and 10 bases from J, the junction contained 11 bases not matched to a gene. CDR3 loop: CASNRDSSQAQYF. The CDR3 DNA reads TGTGCCAGCAACCGGGACAGCTCGCAAGCGCAGTATTTT. The variable domain in full, with the rest retrieved from reference TRBV7-2 and TRBJ2-3, is GAGVSQSPSNKVTEKGKDVELRCDPISGHTALYWYRQSLGQGLEFLIYFQGNSAPDKSGLPSDRFSAERTGGSVSTLTIQRTQQEDSAVYLCASNRDSSQAQYFGPGTRLTVL.

This clonotype was detected only a few times. This chain links TRBV7-6 with TRBJ2-1, with 7 bases lining up with TRBD2. With V trimmed by 2 bases and J by 0 bases, 13 bases remained unmatched. The CDR3 is 19 residues long. CDR1 and CDR2 from the germline V gene are SGHVS and FNYEAQ. This CDR3 is CASSLLAGNLRSSYNEQFF. CDR3 in DNA: TGTGCCAGCAGCTTATTAGCGGGCAATTTACGGAGCTCCTACAATGAGCAGTTCTTC.

The V call is TRBV7-2, the J call TRBJ2-1; D may match TRBD1 or TRBD2 (5 bases each). V was pared by 2 bases and J by 0 bases, with 11 bases between. The germline V gene has CDR1 SGHTA and CDR2 FQGNSA. The CDR3 is made up of 16 amino acids. CDR3 coding DNA: TGTGCCAGCAGCTTACGCCGGGACCCCTCCTACAATGAGCAGTTCTTC. Translating it yields CASSLRRDPSYNEQFF. The whole variable domain, remainder taken from reference TRBV7-2 and TRBJ2-1, is GAGVSQSPSNKVTEKGKDVELRCDPISGHTALYWYRQSLGQGLEFLIYFQGNSAPDKSGLPSDRFSAERTGGSVSTLTIQRTQQEDSAVYLCASSLRRDPSYNEQFFGPGTRLTVL.

The sample holds a few counts of this clonotype. This chain joins TRBV4-1 and TRBJ2-7; 11 bases agree with TRBD2. The CDR3 sequence is 15 residues long. V gave up 3 bases and J gave up 7 bases; unmatched junction bases: 8. Germline V gene data show CDR1 as MGHRA and CDR2 as YSYEKL. CDR3 residues: CASSHPLAGAVEQYF. As DNA, the CDR3 is TGCGCCAGCAGCCACCCACTAGCGGGGGCGGTGGAGCAGTACTTC.

This clonotype turned up a few times. The V call is TRBV9, the J call TRBJ2-7, with 7 bases that match TRBD1. Germline lookup yields CDR1 SGDLS and CDR2 YYNGEE. The CDR3 runs to 16 residues. After removal of 3 bases from V and 5 bases from J, the junction contained 14 bases not matched to a gene. CDR3: CASSARSGDSFHEQYF. CDR3 nucleotides: TGTGCCAGCAGCGCGAGGAGTGGGGACAGTTTCCACGAGCAGTACTTC.

This clonotype has a handful of counts. J is TRBJ2-2 and V is TRBV4-1; D remains unclear. This CDR3 contains 13 residues. Germline V gene data show CDR1 as MGHRA and CDR2 as YSYEKL. V lost 2 bases and J 2 bases, leaving 3 bases between the germline ends. CDR3 loop: CASSQINTGELFF. The CDR3 DNA reads as TGCGCCAGCAGCCAAATTAACACCGGGGAGCTGTTTTTT.

This clonotype appeared a few times. The chain couples TRBV12-3 or TRBV12-4 to TRBJ2-1, with D perhaps matching TRBD1 (6 bases). The CDR3 runs 16 residues. V lost 7 bases and J 8 bases, leaving 24 bases between the germline ends. CDR3 nucleotides: TGTGCCAGCAACCCCGCCAGGGGCATAGATGGGGATGAGCAGTTCTTC. It is translated as CASNPARGIDGDEQFF.

The chain links TRBV28 to TRBJ2-7; 13 positions agree with TRBD2. In germline, CDR1 is MDHEN, CDR2 SYDVKM. Unmatched junction bases numbered 6, after V lost 5 bases and J lost 5 bases. This CDR3 spans 15 amino acids. This CDR3 is CASSGTSGGANEQYF. CDR3 in DNA: TGTGCCAGCAGTGGTACTAGCGGGGGGGCCAACGAGCAGTACTTC.

This clonotype was counted at least ten times. This chain joins TRBV27 and TRBJ1-2; D is ambiguous. CDR3 length: 13 amino acids. Germline V gives CDR1 MNHEY, CDR2 SMNVEV (reference sequence). Trimming removed 4 bases from V and 6 bases from J, with 12 bases in between. CDR3 sequence (DNA): TGTGCCAGCAGTTGGCGCGTAGGGAATGGCTACACCTTC. It specifies CASSWRVGNGYTF.

This clonotype was detected only a few times. J is TRBJ1-4 and V is TRBV24-1; D remains ambiguous. With 3 bases removed from V and 4 bases from J, the gap between germline ends came to 11 bases. The CDR3 contains 15 residues. The germline CDR1 and CDR2 sequences are KGHDR and SFDVKD. The DNA for the CDR3 is TGTGCCACCAGTGATCCCCGCCAAAGTAATGAAAAACTGTTTTTT. This codes for CATSDPRQSNEKLFF.